The text below deals with one TCR beta chain. Trimming took 5 bases from V and 4 from J; bases not matched to a gene: 7. CDR3 length: 16 amino acids. CDR1 MNHEY and CDR2 SVGEGT come from the germline V gene. During active infection, Seattle patients enrolled and were then monitored through disease. This entry belongs to a study of blood T cell repertoires in COVID-19. Across the study: Donors in the United States, Italy and Spain gave samples during acute or convalescent COVID-19. Sources were T cells, B-cell-depleted T cells, or PBMCs; the material itself was cDNA or gDNA.

Original methodology: Nucleated cell counts were estimated from reference gene primer amplification. Repertoires were generated with immunoSEQ multiplex PCR, while TCRdb's copy carries only in-frame clones and drops some. From that table come the V and J calls and clone size; the DNA was used to work out D and trimming. The table includes a few hundred thousand clones, about nine tenths detected once. This TCR was sampled from a young adult with COVID-19, enrolled during active disease. Material: peripheral blood. The genes are TRBV6-2 or TRBV6-3 and TRBJ2-1; 11 nucleotides line up with TRBD2. The CDR3 here is CASSELTSGVYNEQFF. The CDR3 nucleotides read TGTGCCAGCAGTGAGCTGACTAGCGGGGTTTACAATGAGCAGTTCTTC.